Included here is one T cell receptor (beta chain) sequence, with context. The data originate from a study of blood T cell repertoires in COVID-19. Study-wide background: The samples span acute and convalescent COVID-19 from the United States, Italy and Spain. T cells, B-cell-depleted T cells, or PBMCs supplied cDNA or gDNA.

As originally analysed: Estimates of nucleated cell counts were drawn from the amplification of reference gene primers. Measured with immunoSEQ multiplex PCR; TCRdb has only the in-frame clones, and not every one. The V and J calls and clone size were taken over from that table, and D and trimming were inferred from the DNA. The repertoire holds approximately 53,000 clones, with about 89% as singletons. The CDR3 extends over 14 amino acids. J was trimmed by 7 bases and V by 3 bases; bases with no gene match: 7. CDR1 SGHNT and CDR2 YYREEE come from the germline V gene (reference sequence). Source material: peripheral blood. The rearrangement uses TRBV5-4 and TRBJ2-1; TRBD2 matches 7 bases. This sequence originates from a human donor in a cohort sampled during active COVID-19. The CDR3 loop is CASSSVDGRNEQFF. The CDR3 DNA is TGTGCCAGCAGCTCCGTGGACGGGAGGAATGAGCAGTTCTTC.